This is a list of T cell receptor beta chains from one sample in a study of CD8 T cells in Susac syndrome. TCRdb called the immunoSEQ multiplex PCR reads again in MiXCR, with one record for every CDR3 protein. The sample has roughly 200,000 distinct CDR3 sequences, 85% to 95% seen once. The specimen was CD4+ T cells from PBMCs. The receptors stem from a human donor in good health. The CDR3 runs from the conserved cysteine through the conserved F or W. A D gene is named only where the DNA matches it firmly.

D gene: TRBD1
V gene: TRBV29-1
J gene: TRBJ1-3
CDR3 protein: CSVLRDRGSSGNTIYF

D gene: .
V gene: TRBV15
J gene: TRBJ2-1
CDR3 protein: CATSRASRYNEQFF

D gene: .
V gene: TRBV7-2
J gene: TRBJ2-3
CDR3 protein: CASSLLELDTQYF

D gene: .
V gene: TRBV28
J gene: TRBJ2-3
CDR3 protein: CASIRSPDTQYF

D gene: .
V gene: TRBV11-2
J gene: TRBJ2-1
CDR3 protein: CASSLDRAIHEQFF

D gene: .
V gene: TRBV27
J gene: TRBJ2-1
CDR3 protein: CASSLQSSYNEQFF

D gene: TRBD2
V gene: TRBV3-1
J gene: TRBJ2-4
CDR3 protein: CASSQIRRERNIQYF

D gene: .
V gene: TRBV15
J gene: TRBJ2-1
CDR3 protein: CATKGGSRYNEQFF

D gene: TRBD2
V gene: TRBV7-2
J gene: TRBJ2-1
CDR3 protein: CASSLAPRGWNEQFF

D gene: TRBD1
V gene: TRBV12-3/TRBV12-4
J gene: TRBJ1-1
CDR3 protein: CASSTRTGEGTEAFF

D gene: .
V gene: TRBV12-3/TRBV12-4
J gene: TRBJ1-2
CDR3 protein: CASRETGVYGYTF

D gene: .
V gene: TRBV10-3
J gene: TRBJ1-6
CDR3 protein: CAIVDSYNSPLHF

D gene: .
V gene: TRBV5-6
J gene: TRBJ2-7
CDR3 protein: CASSLPRVYEQYF

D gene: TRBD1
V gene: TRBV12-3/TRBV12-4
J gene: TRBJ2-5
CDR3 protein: CASSPGTGRETQYF

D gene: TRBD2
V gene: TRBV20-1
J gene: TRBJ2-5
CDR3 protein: CSARDPTSGGTETQYF

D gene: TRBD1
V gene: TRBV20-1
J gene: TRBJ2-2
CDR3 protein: CSAIGQGASGELFF

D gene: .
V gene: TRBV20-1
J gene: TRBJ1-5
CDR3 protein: CSASSTGYSQPQHF

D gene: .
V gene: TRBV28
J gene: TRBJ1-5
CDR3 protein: CASSSISGSNQPQHF

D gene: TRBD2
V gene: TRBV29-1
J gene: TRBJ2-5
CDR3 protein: CSVRDGREKTQYF

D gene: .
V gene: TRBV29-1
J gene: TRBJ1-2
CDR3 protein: CSVARVTGAGYTF

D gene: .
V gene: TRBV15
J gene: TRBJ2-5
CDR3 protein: CATSRAGGGVETQYF

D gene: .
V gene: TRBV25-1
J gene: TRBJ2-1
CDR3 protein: CASSKPASRSYNEQFF